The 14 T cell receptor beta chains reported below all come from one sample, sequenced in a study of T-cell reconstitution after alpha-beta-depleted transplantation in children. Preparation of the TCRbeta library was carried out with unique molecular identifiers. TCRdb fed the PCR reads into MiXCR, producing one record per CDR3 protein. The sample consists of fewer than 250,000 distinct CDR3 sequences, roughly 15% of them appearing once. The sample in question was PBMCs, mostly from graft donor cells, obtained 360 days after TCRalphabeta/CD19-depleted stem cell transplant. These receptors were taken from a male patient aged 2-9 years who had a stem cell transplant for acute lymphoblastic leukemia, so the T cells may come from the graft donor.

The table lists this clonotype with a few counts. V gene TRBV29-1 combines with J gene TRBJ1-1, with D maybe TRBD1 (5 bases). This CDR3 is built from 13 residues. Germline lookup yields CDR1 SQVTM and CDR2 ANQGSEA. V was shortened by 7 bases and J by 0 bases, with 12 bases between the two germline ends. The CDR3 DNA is TGCAGCGCCGCGGGACTTATGAACACTGAAGCTTTCTTT. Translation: CSAAGLMNTEAFF.

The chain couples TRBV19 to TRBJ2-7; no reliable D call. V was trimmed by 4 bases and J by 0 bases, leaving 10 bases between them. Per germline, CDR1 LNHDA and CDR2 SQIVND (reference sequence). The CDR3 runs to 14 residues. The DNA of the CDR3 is TGTGCCAGTAGTAACCGACGGAGCTCCTACGAGCAGTACTTC. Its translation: CASSNRRSSYEQYF.

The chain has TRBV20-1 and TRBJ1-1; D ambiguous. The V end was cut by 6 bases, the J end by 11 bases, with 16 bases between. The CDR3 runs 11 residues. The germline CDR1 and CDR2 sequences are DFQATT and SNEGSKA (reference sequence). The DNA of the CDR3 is TGCAGTGCCTCTTGGCCTTTTACGGCTTTCTTT. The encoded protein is CSASWPFTAFF.

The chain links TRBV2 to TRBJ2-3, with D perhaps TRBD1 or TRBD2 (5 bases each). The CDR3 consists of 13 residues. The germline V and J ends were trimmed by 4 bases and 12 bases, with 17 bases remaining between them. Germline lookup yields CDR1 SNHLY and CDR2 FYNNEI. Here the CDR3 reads CASSGDAERSQYF. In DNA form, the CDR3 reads TGTGCCAGCAGTGGGGACGCCGAGAGGTCCCAGTATTTT.

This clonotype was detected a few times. CDR3 sequence: CATSDSTDNTEAFF. The CDR3, as DNA: TGTGCCACCAGTGATTCGACGGATAACACTGAAGCTTTCTTT. The genes are TRBV24-1 and TRBJ1-1; D is undetermined. Looked up from germline, CDR1 is KGHDR and CDR2 is SFDVKD. There are 14 residues in the CDR3. V was trimmed by 2 bases and J by 2 bases, leaving 8 bases between them.

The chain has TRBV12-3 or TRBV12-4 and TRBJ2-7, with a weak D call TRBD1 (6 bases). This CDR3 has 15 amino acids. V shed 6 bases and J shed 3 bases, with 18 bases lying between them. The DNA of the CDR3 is TGTGCCAGCAGCCCCCGACAGGAACCTGGCTACGAGCAGTACTTC. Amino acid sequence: CASSPRQEPGYEQYF.

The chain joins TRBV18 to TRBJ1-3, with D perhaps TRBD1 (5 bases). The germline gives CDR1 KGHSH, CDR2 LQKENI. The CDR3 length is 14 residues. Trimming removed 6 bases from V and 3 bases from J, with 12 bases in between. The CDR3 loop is CASSPQGIGNTIYF. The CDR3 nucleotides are TGTGCCAGCTCGCCCCAGGGTATTGGAAACACCATATATTTT.

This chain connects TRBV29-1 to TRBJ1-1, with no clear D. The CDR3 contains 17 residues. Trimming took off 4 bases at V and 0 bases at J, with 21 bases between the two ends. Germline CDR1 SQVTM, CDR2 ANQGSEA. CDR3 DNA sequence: TGCAGCGTTGCACAGTCGACCTTTAAGAGGGTGAACACTGAAGCTTTCTTT. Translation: CSVAQSTFKRVNTEAFF.

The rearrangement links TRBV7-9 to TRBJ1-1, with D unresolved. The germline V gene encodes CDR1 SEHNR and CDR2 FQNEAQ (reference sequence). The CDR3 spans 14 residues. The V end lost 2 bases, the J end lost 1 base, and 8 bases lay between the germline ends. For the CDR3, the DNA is TGTGCCAGCAGCTTAATTCAGACGAACACTGAAGCTTTCTTT. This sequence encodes CASSLIQTNTEAFF.

CDR3 residues: CASSWGSWDEQFF. CDR3 DNA sequence: TGTGCCAGCAGCTGGGGTAGCTGGGATGAGCAGTTCTTC. The rearrangement uses TRBV5-5 and TRBJ2-1; D remains unclear. The CDR3 has 13 amino acids. V lost 3 bases and J 8 bases, leaving 12 bases between the germline ends. The germline gives CDR1 SGHKS, CDR2 YYEKEE (reference sequence).

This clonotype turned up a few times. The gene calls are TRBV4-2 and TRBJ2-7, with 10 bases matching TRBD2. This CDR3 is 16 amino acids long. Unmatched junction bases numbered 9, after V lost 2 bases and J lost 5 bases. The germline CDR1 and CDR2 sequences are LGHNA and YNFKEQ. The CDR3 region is CASSQSTGLAMDEQYF. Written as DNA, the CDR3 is TGTGCCAGCAGCCAATCTACGGGACTAGCGATGGACGAGCAGTACTTC.

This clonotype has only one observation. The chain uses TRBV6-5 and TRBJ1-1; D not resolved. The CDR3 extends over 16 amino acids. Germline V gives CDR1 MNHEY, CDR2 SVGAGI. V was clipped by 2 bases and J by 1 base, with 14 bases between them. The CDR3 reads CASSYLMTGRNTEAFF. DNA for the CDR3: TGTGCCAGCAGTTACCTCATGACCGGTCGGAACACTGAAGCTTTCTTT.

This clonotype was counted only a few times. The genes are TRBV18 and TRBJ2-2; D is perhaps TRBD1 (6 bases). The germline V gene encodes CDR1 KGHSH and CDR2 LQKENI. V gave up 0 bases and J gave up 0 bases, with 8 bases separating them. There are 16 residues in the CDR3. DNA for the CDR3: TGTGCCAGCTCACCACCGAAGGGGGCGAACACCGGGGAGCTGTTTTTT. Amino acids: CASSPPKGANTGELFF.

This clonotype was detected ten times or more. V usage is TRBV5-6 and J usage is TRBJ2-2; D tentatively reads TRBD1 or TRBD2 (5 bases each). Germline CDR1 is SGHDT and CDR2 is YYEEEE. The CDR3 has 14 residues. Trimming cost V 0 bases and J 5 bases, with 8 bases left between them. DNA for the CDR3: TGTGCCAGCAGCTTGGCATGGGGGACCGGGGAGCTGTTTTTT. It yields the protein CASSLAWGTGELFF.